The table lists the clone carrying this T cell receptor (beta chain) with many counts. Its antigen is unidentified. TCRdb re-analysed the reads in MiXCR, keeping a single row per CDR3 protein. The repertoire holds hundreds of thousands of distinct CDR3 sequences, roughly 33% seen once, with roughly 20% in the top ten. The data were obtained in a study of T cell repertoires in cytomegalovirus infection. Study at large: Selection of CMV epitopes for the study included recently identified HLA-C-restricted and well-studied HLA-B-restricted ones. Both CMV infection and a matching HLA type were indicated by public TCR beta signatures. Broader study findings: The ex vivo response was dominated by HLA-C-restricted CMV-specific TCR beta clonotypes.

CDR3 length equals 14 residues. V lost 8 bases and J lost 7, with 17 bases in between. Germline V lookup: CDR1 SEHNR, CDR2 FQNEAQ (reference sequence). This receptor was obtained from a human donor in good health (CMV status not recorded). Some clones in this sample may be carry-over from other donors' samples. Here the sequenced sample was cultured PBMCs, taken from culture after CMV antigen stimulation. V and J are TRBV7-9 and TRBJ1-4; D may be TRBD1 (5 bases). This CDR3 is CASRSWGETEKLFF. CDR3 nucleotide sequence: TGTGCCAGCCGCTCTTGGGGGGAGACTGAAAAACTGTTTTTT.